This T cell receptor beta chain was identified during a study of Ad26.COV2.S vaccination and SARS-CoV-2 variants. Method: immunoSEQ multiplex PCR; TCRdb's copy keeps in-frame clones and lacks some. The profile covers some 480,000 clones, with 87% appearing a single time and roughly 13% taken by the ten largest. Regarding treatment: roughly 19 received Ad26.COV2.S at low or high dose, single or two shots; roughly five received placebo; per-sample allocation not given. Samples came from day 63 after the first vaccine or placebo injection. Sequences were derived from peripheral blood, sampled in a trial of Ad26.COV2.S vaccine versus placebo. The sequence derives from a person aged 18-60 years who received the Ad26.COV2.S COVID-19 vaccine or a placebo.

The CDR3 nucleotides are TGTGCCAGCAGTGTTTTAGACACCAGCAATGAGCAGTTCTTC. Protein sequence: CASSVLDTSNEQFF. The chain links TRBV2 to TRBJ2-1; D remains unclear. The CDR3 is 14 amino acids. The germline V and J ends were trimmed by 4 bases and 6 bases, with 13 bases remaining between them. Germline V gives CDR1 SNHLY, CDR2 FYNNEI.